The source of this TCR beta chain is a study of OX40 agonist ivuxolimab in advanced cancers. Overall study context: Mean age approximately 59 years, range about 20 to 79; approximately 83% male. Study-level points and caveats: CD8+ T cells were the subset that, on average, had more expanded clones than CD4+. Nonresponders included some who also had low normalized T-cell clonal expansion.

Germline V CDR1 and CDR2: MDHEN, SYDVKM. The CDR3 is 19 residues long. V lost 3 bases to trimming and J lost 1 base, with 22 bases between them. For this clone: Its antigen is unidentified.

The table came from immunoSEQ multiplex PCR; TCRdb's copy has only in-frame clones and leaves some out. The sample comprises 35,000 to 55,000 clones, about four fifths of which are singletons, and about 15% rests with the top ten. Patients were excluded for autoimmune disease history or systemic immunosuppression. The TCR sequence derives from an adult with an advanced solid tumor such as melanoma, head and neck, liver or kidney cancer. Sequences were derived from CD4+ or CD8+ T cells sorted from blood, sampled in a trial of the OX40 agonist ivuxolimab. V and J are TRBV28 and TRBJ2-1; possibly TRBD2 for D (6 bases). CDR3 region: CASSFFDPAWRGSYNEQFF. The CDR3 region has the DNA TGTGCCAGCAGTTTTTTCGACCCCGCGTGGCGGGGTTCCTACAATGAGCAGTTCTTC.